This entry features one T cell receptor beta chain sequence. The PCR used 60 Vbeta and 13 Jbeta primers. Sequencing used immunoSEQ multiplex PCR; TCRdb keeps in-frame clones, though not all of them. The sample has roughly 200,000 clones; around 89% are singletons. This entry is derived from a study of cytomegalovirus exposure and HLA in healthy donors. The sequenced sample was PBMCs. This TCR derives from a woman aged 18-30 years in good health and CMV-seronegative.

The DNA for the CDR3 is TGCACCATTGAACCGGGGGGCTATGGCTACACCTTC. The encoded protein is CTIEPGGYGYTF. This sequence joins TRBV29-1 and TRBJ1-2; D is possibly TRBD1 (5 bases). Germline CDR1 is SQVTM and CDR2 is ANQGSEA. The CDR3 is made up of 12 amino acids.